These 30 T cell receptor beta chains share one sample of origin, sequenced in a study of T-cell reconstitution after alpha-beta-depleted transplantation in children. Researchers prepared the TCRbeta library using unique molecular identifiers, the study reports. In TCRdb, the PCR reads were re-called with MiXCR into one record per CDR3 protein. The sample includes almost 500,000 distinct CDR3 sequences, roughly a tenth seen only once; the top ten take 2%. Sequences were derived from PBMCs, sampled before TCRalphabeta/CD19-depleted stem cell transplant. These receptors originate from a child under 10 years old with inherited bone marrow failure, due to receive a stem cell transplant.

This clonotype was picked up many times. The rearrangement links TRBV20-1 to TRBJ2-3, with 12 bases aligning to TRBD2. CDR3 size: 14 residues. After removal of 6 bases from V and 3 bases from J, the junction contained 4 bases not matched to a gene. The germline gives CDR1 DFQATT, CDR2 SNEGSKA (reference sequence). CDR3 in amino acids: CSALTSGRTDTQYF. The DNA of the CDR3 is TGCAGTGCCCTTACTAGCGGGAGGACAGATACGCAGTATTTT.

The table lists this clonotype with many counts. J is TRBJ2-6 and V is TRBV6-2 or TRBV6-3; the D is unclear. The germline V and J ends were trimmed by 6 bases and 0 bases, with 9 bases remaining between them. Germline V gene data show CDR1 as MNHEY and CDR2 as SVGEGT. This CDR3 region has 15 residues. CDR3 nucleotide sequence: TGTGCCAGCAGGCCCTTAGACTCTGGGGCCAACGTCCTGACTTTC. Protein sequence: CASRPLDSGANVLTF.

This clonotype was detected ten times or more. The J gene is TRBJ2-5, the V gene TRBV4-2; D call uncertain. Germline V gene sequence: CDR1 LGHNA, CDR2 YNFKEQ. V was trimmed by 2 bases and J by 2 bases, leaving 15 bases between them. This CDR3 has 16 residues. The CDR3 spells CASSQPASPVQETQYF. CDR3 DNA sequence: TGTGCCAGCAGCCAACCCGCTTCCCCCGTACAAGAGACCCAGTACTTC.

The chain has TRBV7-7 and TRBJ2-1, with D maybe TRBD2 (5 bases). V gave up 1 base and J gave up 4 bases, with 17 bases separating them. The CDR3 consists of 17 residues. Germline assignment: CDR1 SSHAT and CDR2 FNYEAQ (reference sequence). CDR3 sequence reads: CASSLGVGAELYNEQFF. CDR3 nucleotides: TGTGCCAGCAGCTTAGGGGTGGGAGCGGAGTTGTACAATGAGCAGTTCTTC.

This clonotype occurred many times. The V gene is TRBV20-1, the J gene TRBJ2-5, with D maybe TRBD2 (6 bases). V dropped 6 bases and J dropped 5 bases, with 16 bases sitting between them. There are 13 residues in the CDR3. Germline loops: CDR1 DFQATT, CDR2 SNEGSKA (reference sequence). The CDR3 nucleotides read TGCAGTGCCTCGCGGGGCCCGGGGGAGACCCAGTACTTC. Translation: CSASRGPGETQYF.

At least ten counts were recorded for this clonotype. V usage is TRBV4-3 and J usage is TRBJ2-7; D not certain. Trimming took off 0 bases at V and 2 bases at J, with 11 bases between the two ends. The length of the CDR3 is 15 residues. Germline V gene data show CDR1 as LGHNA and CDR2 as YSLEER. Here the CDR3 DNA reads TGCGCCAGCAGCCAAGAATATTACGAAACCTACGAGCAGTACTTC. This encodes CASSQEYYETYEQYF.

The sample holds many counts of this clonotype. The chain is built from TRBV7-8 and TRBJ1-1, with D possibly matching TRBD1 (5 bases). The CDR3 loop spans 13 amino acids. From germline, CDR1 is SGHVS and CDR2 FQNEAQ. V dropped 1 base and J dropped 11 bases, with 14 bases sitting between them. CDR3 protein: CASSLVIQGRAFF. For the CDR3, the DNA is TGTGCCAGCAGCTTAGTCATCCAGGGCAGGGCTTTCTTT.

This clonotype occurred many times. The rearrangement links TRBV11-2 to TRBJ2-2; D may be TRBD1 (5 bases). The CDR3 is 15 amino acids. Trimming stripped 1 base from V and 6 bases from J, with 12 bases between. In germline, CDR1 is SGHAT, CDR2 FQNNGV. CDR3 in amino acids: CASSLGAGFSGELFF. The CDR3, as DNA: TGTGCCAGCAGCTTAGGCGCAGGGTTTTCCGGGGAGCTGTTTTTT.

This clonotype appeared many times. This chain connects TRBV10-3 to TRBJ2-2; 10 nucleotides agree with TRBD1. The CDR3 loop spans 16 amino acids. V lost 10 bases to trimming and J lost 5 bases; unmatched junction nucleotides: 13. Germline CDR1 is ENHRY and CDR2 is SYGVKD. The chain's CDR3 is CATQPPGQGPTGELFF. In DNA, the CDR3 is TGTGCCACCCAGCCTCCGGGACAGGGGCCAACCGGGGAGCTGTTTTTT.

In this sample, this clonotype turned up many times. CDR3 sequence (DNA): TGTGCCAGCCCCCTGCACAGGGAGGAGGCTTTCTTT. Translated, it gives CASPLHREEAFF. The V and J genes are TRBV27 and TRBJ1-1, with D possibly matching TRBD1 (6 bases). V lost 8 bases, J lost 11 bases, and 18 bases lay in between. Per germline, CDR1 MNHEY and CDR2 SMNVEV (reference sequence). The CDR3 has 12 amino acids.

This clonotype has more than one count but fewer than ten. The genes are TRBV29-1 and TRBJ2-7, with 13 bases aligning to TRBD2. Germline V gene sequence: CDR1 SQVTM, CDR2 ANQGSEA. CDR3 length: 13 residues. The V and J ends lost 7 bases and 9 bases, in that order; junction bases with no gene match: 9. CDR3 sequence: CSARTSGSTVQYF. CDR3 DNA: TGCAGCGCAAGGACTAGCGGGAGCACGGTGCAGTACTTC.

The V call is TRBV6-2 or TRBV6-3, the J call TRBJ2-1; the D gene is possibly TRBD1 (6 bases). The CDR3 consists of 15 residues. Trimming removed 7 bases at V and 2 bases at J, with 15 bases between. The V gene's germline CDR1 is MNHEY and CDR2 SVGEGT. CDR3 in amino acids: CASKSTGSPYNEQFF. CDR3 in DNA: TGTGCCAGCAAAAGCACAGGGTCCCCCTACAATGAGCAGTTCTTC.

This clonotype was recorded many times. The CDR3 sequence is CSAEGLAEDNEQFF. As DNA, the CDR3 is TGCAGCGCCGAGGGACTAGCGGAGGACAATGAGCAGTTCTTC. The V call is TRBV29-1, the J call TRBJ2-1; 11 bases map to TRBD2. CDR1 is SQVTM and CDR2 is ANQGSEA in the germline V gene. The CDR3 loop spans 14 amino acids. The ends lost 7 bases at V and 5 bases at J; junction bases unmatched: 7.

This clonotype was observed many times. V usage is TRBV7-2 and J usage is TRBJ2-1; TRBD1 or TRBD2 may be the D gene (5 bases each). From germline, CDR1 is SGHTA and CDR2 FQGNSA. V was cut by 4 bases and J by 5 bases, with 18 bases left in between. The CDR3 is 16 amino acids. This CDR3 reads CASSSGPYPPNNEQFF. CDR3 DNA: TGTGCCAGCAGCTCGGGACCCTACCCCCCAAACAATGAGCAGTTCTTC.

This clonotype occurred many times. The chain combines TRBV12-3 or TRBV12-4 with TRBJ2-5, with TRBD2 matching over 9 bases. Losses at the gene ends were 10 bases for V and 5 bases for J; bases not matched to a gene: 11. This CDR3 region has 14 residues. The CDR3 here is CATWSGGPRETQYF. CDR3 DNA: TGTGCCACCTGGAGCGGGGGGCCCCGGGAGACCCAGTACTTC.

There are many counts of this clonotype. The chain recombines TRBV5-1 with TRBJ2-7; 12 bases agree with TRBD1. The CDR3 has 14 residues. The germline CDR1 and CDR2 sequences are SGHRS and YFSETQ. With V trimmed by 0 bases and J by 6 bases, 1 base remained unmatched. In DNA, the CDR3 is TGCGCCAGCAGCTTGGGGGACAGGGGGCGCGAGCAGTACTTC. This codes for CASSLGDRGREQYF.

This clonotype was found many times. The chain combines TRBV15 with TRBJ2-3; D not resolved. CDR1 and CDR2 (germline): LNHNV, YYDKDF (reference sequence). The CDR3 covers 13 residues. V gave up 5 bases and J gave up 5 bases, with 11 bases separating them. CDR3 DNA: TGTGCCACCAGCGCCGAACAGCTAGATACGCAGTATTTT. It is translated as CATSAEQLDTQYF.

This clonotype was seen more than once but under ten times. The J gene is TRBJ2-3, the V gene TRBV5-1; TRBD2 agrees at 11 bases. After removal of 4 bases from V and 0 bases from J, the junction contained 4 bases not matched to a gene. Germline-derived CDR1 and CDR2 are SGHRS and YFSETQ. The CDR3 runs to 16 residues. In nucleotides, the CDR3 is TGCGCCAGCAGCCTCTGGACTAGCGGGAGCACAGATACGCAGTATTTT. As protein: CASSLWTSGSTDTQYF.

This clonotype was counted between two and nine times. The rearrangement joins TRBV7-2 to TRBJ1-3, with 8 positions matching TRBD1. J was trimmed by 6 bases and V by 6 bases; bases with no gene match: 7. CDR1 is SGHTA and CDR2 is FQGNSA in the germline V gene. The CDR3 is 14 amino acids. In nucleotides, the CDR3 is TGTGCCAGCAGTCGGGACAGGAACCAAAACACCATATATTTT. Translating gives CASSRDRNQNTIYF. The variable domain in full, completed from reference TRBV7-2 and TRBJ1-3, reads GAGVSQSPSNKVTEKGKDVELRCDPISGHTALYWYRQSLGQGLEFLIYFQGNSAPDKSGLPSDRFSAERTGGSVSTLTIQRTQQEDSAVYLCASSRDRNQNTIYFGEGSWLTVV.

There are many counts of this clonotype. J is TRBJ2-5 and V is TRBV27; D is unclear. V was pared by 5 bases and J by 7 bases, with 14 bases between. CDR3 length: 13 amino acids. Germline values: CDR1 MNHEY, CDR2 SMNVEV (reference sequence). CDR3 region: CASSATYPGTQYF. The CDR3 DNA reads TGTGCCAGCAGTGCCACATACCCGGGGACCCAGTACTTC.

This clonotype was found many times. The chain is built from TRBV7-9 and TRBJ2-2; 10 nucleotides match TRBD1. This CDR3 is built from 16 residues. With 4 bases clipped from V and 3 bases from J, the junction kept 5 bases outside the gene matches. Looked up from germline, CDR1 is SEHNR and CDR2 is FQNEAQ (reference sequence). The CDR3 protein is CASSWTGGTDTGELFF. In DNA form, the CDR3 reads TGTGCCAGCAGCTGGACAGGGGGAACGGACACCGGGGAGCTGTTTTTT.

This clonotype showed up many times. DNA for the CDR3: TGTGCCACCAGCAGAGATGGGACTAGCGGGAGGGACACCGGGGAGCTGTTTTTT. Amino acids: CATSRDGTSGRDTGELFF. The chain employs TRBV15 and TRBJ2-2; 16 nucleotides agree with TRBD2. Germline V gene lookup returns CDR1 LNHNV and CDR2 YYDKDF (reference sequence). The CDR3 contains 18 residues. The junction had 1 base not matched to a gene; V was cut back by 0 bases and J by 3 bases.

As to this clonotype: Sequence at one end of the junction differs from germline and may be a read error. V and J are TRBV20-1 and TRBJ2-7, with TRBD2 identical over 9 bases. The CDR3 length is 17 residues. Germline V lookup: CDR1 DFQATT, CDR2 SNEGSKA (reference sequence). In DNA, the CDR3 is TGCTGTGCTAGGGTAGGCCTAGCGGGATGGTTCTCCTACGAGCAGTACTTC. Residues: CCARVGLAGWFSYEQYF.

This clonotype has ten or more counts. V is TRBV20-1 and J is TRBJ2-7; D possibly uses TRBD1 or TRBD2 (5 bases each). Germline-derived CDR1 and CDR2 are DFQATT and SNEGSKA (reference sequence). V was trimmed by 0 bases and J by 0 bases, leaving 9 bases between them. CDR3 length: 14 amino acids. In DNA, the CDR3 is TGCAGTGCTAGAGAGGGGGAGAGCTCCTACGAGCAGTACTTC. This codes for CSAREGESSYEQYF.

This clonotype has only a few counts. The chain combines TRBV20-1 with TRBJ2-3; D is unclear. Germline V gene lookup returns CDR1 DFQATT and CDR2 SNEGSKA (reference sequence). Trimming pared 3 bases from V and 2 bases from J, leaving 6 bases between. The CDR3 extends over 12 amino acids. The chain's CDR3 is CSARYSTDTQYF. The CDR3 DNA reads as TGCAGTGCTAGGTATTCCACAGATACGCAGTATTTT.

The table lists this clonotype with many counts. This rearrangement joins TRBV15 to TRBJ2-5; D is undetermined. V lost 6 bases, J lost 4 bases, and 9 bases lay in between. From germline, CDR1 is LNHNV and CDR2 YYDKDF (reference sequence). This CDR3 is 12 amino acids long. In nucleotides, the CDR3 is TGTGCCACCAGTCCTATGGGAGAGACCCAGTACTTC. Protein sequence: CATSPMGETQYF.

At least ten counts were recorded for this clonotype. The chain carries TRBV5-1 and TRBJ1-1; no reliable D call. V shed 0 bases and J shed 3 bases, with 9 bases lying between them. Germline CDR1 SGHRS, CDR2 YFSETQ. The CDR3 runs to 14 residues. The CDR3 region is CASSLDREDTEAFF. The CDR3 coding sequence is TGCGCCAGCAGCTTGGATAGGGAGGACACTGAAGCTTTCTTT.

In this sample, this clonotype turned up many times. This CDR3 is CASRPGQPTGNTIYF. Written as DNA, the CDR3 is TGTGCCAGCAGACCTGGACAGCCAACTGGAAACACCATATATTTT. The chain has TRBV12-3 or TRBV12-4 and TRBJ1-3, with a weak D call TRBD1 (6 bases). Trimming removed 6 bases from V and 2 bases from J, with 14 bases in between. The CDR3 runs 15 residues.

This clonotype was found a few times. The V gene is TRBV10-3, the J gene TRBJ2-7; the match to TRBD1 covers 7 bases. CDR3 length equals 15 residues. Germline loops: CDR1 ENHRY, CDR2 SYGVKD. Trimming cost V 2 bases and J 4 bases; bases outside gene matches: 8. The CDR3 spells CAISEGLGQQYEQYF. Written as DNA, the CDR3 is TGTGCCATCAGTGAGGGCCTGGGACAGCAATACGAGCAGTACTTC.

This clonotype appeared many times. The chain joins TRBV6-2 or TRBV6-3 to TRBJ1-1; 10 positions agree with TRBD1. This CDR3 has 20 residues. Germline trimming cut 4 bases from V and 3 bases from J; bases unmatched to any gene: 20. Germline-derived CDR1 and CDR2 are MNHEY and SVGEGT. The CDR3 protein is CASSSGTGAPTKKAHTEAFF. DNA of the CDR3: TGTGCCAGCAGTTCCGGGACAGGGGCCCCTACCAAGAAAGCACACACTGAAGCTTTCTTT.